These 5 T cell receptor beta chains originate from one sample sequenced in a study of blood T cell repertoires in COVID-19. Profiled with immunoSEQ multiplex PCR; TCRdb holds only in-frame clones, not every one. The sample includes around 60,000 clones, roughly 89% of them seen just once. Material: peripheral blood. The receptors here all came from a man in his fifties or sixties with active COVID-19.

The rearrangement uses TRBV19 and TRBJ2-3, with D unclear. Looked up from germline, CDR1 is LNHDA and CDR2 is SQIVND (reference sequence). The CDR3 extends over 15 amino acids. The V end was cut by 4 bases, the J end by 3 bases, with 14 bases between. CDR3 bases: TGTGCCAGTAGTAAAAGACCAGGTGGGACAGATACGCAGTATTTT. It codes for CASSKRPGGTDTQYF.

The rearrangement uses TRBV18 and TRBJ1-1, with D possibly matching TRBD1 (5 bases). The CDR3 is made up of 16 amino acids. The germline gives CDR1 KGHSH, CDR2 LQKENI. Trimming pared 2 bases from V and 1 base from J, leaving 14 bases between. CDR3 amino acids: CASSPSQGRANTEAFF. The DNA of the CDR3 is TGTGCCAGCTCACCATCCCAGGGCAGGGCGAACACTGAAGCTTTCTTT.

V is TRBV6-5 and J is TRBJ2-3; D might be TRBD2 (5 bases). The germline CDR1 and CDR2 sequences are MNHEY and SVGAGI. V gave up 8 bases and J gave up 4 bases, with 10 bases separating them. This CDR3 has 12 residues. CDR3 amino acids: CASGSIADTQYF. The CDR3 DNA reads as TGTGCCAGCGGGAGTATCGCAGATACGCAGTATTTT.

The chain joins TRBV2 to TRBJ1-1; 9 nucleotides match TRBD1. Trimming at V came to 8 bases and at J to 5 bases, leaving 9 bases not matched to a gene. The CDR3 runs to 14 residues. The V gene's germline CDR1 is SNHLY and CDR2 FYNNEI. CDR3 amino acids: CASATGGVGTEAFF. The CDR3 DNA is TGTGCCAGCGCCACAGGGGGCGTGGGGACTGAAGCTTTCTTT.

The CDR3 loop reads CASSPSASYEQYF. In nucleotides, the CDR3 is TGTGCCAGTAGTCCCAGCGCCTCCTACGAGCAGTACTTC. This chain connects TRBV19 to TRBJ2-7; D not certain. Germline V gene data show CDR1 as LNHDA and CDR2 as SQIVND (reference sequence). Trimming took off 5 bases at V and 0 bases at J, with 8 bases between the two ends. CDR3 length equals 13 residues. Based on the CDR3 plus reference TRBV19 and TRBJ2-7, the full variable domain is DGGITQSPKYLFRKEGQNVTLSCEQNLNHDAMYWYRQDPGQGLRLIYYSQIVNDFQKGDIAEGYSVSREKKESFPLTVTSAQKNPTAFYLCASSPSASYEQYFGPGTRLTVT.